The rows below give T cell receptor beta chains drawn from one sample of a study of cytomegalovirus exposure and HLA in healthy donors. The method was immunoSEQ multiplex PCR; TCRdb's version includes in-frame clones alone and lacks a portion of them. The data contain some 120,000 clones, about 75% of them singletons. The sequencing sample was made of PBMCs. These receptors came from a woman aged 40 to 50 in good health and CMV-seropositive. Both conserved end residues are trimmed from each CDR3.

J gene,V gene,CDR3 protein
TRBJ2-3,TRBV5-5,ASSLPGGVDTQY
TRBJ1-2,TRBV4-3,ASSQVGGSIYGYT
TRBJ1-1,TRBV30,AWSVSVTEAF
TRBJ2-5,TRBV27,ASSSSTSGQETQY
TRBJ2-7,TRBV6-5,ASSYSGGGSSYEQY
TRBJ1-2,TRBV28,ASSTPDRGYGYT
TRBJ1-4,TRBV27,ASSLGWEGLTNEKLF
TRBJ1-2,TRBV29-1,SATGSILKGYT
TRBJ2-2,TRBV2,ASSYIGGAGELF
TRBJ1-2,TRBV4-3,ASSQDSKGGGGYT
TRBJ2-2,TRBV7-2,ASSRPEGNTGELF
TRBJ1-3,TRBV6-1,ASSEGAPSSGNTIY
TRBJ2-6,TRBV18,ASSPDSLRFGSGANVLT
TRBJ2-5,TRBV4-2,ASSQVASGQETQY
TRBJ1-1,TRBV5-1,ASSSTSGGTEAF
TRBJ2-2,TRBV5-1,ASSLRTGNTGELF
TRBJ1-2,TRBV4-3,ASSLKGTGLSYT
TRBJ2-1,TRBV6-4,ASSPGTSGRMNEQF
TRBJ2-7,TRBV5-4,ASSLEGTGLVEQY
TRBJ2-6,TRBV5-4,ASSPREGGNVLT
TRBJ1-2,TRBV7-3,ASSPGGAGAPYGYT
TRBJ1-1,TRBV4-3,ASSQDGGTGWNTEAF
TRBJ2-1,TRBV11-2,ASSLDLTRSEQF
TRBJ2-7,TRBV5-6,ASHRGLDYEQY
TRBJ1-1,TRBV6-5,ASSMDRRNTEAF
TRBJ2-7,TRBV7-8,ASSTTGAISYEQY
TRBJ1-5,TRBV11-1,ASSSRTGTAGNQPQH
TRBJ2-3,TRBV7-8,ASSLGQGDTQY
TRBJ1-1,TRBV6-6,ASRPPTGAGTEAF
TRBJ1-5,TRBV19,ASTSGGIIEPQH
TRBJ2-3,TRBV27,ASRLASTDTQY